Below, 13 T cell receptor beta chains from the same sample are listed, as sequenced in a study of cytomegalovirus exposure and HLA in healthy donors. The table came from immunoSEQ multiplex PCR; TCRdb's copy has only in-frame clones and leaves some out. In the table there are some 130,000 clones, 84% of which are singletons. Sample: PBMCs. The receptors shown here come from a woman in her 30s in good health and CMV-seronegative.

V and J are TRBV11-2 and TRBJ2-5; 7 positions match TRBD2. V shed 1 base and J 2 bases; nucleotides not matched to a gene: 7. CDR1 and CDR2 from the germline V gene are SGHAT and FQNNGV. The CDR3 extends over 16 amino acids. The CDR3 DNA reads TGTGCCAGCAGCTTAGGGGTCGGTAGCGGGCAAGAGACCCAGTACTTC. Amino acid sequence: CASSLGVGSGQETQYF.

CDR3 DNA: TGTGCCAGCAGCTTCTCCCTGAGCTCCTACAATGAGCAGTTCTTC. Amino acid sequence: CASSFSLSSYNEQFF. This chain links TRBV11-2 with TRBJ2-1; D not certain. The CDR3 covers 15 residues. Germline V gives CDR1 SGHAT, CDR2 FQNNGV. V dropped 3 bases and J dropped 0 bases, with 9 bases sitting between them.

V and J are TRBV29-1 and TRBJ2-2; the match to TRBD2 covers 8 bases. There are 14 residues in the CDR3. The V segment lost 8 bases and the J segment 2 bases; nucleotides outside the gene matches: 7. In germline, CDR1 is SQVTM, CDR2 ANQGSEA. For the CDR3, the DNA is TGCAGCATCCGAACTAGCGGCAACACCGGGGAGCTGTTTTTT. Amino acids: CSIRTSGNTGELFF.

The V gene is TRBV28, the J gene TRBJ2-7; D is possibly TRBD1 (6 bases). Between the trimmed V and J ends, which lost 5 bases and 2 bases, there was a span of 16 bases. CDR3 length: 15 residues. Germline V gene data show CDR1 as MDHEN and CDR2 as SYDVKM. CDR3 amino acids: CASSGPRDTTYEQYF. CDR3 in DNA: TGTGCCAGCAGTGGACCCCGGGACACAACCTACGAGCAGTACTTC.

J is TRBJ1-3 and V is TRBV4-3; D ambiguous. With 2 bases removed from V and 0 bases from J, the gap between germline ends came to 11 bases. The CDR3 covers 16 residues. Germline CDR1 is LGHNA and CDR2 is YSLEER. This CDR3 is CASSQSRGSSGNTIYF. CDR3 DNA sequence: TGCGCCAGCAGCCAAAGCAGAGGATCCTCTGGAAACACCATATATTTT.

The CDR3 DNA is TGTGCCAGCAGCATACAGGGCTATGGCTACACCTTC. Its translation is CASSIQGYGYTF. This chain joins TRBV7-2 and TRBJ1-2; perhaps TRBD1 as D (6 bases). V lost 5 bases, J lost 4 bases, and 8 bases lay in between. CDR1 and CDR2 (germline): SGHTA, FQGNSA. The CDR3 sequence is 12 residues long.

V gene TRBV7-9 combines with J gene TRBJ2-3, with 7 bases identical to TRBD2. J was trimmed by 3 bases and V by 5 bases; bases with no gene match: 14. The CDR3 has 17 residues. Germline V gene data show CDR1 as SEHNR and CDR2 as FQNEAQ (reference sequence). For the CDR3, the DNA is TGTGCCAGCAGCCTAAGCGGGGTAAGCTCGAGAACAGATACGCAGTATTTT. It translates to CASSLSGVSSRTDTQYF.

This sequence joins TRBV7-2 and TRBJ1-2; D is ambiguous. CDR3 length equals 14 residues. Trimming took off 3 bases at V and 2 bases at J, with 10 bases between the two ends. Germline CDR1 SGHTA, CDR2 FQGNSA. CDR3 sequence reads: CASSFGQSNYGYTF. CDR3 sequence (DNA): TGTGCCAGCAGCTTTGGGCAGTCGAACTATGGCTACACCTTC.

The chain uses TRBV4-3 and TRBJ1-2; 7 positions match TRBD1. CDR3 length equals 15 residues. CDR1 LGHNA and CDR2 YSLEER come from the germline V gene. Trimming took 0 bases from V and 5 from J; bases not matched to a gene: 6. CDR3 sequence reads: CASSQDVGGVYGYTF. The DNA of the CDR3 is TGCGCCAGCAGCCAAGATGTAGGGGGCGTGTATGGCTACACCTTC.

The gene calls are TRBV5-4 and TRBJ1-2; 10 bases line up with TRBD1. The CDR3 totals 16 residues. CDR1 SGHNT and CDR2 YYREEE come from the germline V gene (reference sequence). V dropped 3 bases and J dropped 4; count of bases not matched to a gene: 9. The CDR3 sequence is CASSSNRQGAGYGYTF. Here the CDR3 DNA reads TGTGCCAGCAGCTCCAACCGACAGGGGGCTGGCTATGGCTACACCTTC.

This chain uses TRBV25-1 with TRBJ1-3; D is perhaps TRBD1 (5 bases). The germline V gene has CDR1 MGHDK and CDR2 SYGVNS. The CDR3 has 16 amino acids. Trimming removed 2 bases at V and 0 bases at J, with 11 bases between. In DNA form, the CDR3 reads TGTGCCAGCAGTGAACGGGGGGTGGGCTCTGGAAACACCATATATTTT. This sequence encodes CASSERGVGSGNTIYF.

The CDR3 DNA is TGTGCCAGTCCCGGGGGGGATTTGCGGGACAGGGGGACCCGGGACCCCTCCTACGAGCAGTACTTC. Translation: CASPGGDLRDRGTRDPSYEQYF. The genes are TRBV27 and TRBJ2-7; 11 nucleotides line up with TRBD1. The CDR3 consists of 22 residues. J gave up 0 bases and V 9 bases, and 28 bases lay outside the gene matches. Germline V gives CDR1 MNHEY, CDR2 SMNVEV (reference sequence).

The CDR3 DNA follows: TGTGCCAGCAGTGTTAGGGGTTGGCGGGGGCCACGTGCCGGGCAGTTCTTC. Translation gives CASSVRGWRGPRAGQFF. This chain uses TRBV7-2 with TRBJ2-1; D possibly corresponds to TRBD2 (7 bases). Trimming took off 6 bases at V and 12 bases at J, with 30 bases between the two ends. Germline V lookup: CDR1 SGHTA, CDR2 FQGNSA. This CDR3 is 17 amino acids long.